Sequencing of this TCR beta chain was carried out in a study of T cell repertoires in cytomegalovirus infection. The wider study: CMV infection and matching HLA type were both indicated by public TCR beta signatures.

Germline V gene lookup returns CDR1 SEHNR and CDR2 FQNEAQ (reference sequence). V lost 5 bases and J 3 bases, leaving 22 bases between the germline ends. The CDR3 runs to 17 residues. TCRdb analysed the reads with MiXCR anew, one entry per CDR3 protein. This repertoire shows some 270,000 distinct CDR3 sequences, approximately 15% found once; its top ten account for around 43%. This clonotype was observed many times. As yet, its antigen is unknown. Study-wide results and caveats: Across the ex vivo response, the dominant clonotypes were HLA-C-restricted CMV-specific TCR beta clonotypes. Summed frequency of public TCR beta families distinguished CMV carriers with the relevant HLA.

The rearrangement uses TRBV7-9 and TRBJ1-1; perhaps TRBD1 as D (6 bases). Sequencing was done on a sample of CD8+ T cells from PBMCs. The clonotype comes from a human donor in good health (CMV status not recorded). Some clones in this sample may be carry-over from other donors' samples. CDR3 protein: CASSALRGGTAHTEAFF. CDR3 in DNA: TGTGCCAGCAGCGCCTTACGAGGGGGTACAGCCCACACTGAAGCTTTCTTT.